This T cell receptor beta chain was documented in a study of blood T cells in healthy people across ages. Together with a sample-barcoded 5' primer, a J-beta primer mix was included in a second PCR lasting about 6 to 11 cycles. TCRdb re-called the 5' RACE reads with MiXCR, one entry per CDR3 protein. Of around 650,000 distinct CDR3 sequences listed, 40% to 50% were seen once; the top ten hold around 30%. Germline CDR1 reads SQVTM; CDR2 reads ANQGSEA. CDR3 size: 15 residues. V dropped 3 bases and J dropped 3 bases, with 17 bases sitting between them. Material for sequencing was blood. The source is an elderly man in good health. V and J are TRBV29-1 and TRBJ1-2; D is possibly TRBD1 (5 bases). This CDR3 is CSVEGQGNPYYGYTF. CDR3 nucleotides: TGCAGCGTTGAGGGGCAGGGAAATCCCTACTATGGCTACACCTTC.